This T cell receptor (beta chain) was sequenced in a study of blood T cell repertoires in COVID-19 (dated by TCRdb to the early 2020s). Turning to the overall study: Samples from collaborators originated in the United States, Italy and Spain and spanned both the acute and convalescent phases of COVID-19. The prospective study material was composed of cDNA or gDNA derived from T cells, B-cell-depleted T cells, or PBMCs. The repertoires were released in a freely available public database intended as a resource for research on the immune response to SARS-CoV-2. The samples were drawn from two sources: the first 160 participants of the ongoing ImmuneRACE study, and 1,000 to 1,500 subjects contributed by 6 global collaborators. Where HLA class I and class II types were available, the types were taken from metadata supplied by the sample provider, not from assay-based typing. The sample metadata nearly always contained a de-identified subject ID, COVID-19 status, age in years and sex. The dataset comprised deeply sampled blood TCRbeta repertoires from subjects exposed to, actively infected with, or recovered from COVID-19.

Of note for this clone: Its antigen has not been determined. Base qualities are not recorded, but no much larger clone differs from it by a single base.

Points the paper makes about the study in general: How much clinical and demographic metadata was included differed by source and by participant, and the metadata was provided uncurated.

Collaborating institutions collected whole blood in K2EDTA tubes following their own protocols. Collaborator samples were shipped for TCRbeta analysis as frozen whole blood, isolated PBMCs, or DNA extracted from either sample type. TCRbeta CDR3 regions were amplified from genomic DNA using the immunoSEQ Assay, a bias-controlled multiplex PCR. As for the original processing: The number of nucleated cells in each sample was estimated by amplification of reference gene primers within the assay. Sequence reads were collapsed and filtered to measure the absolute abundance of every unique TCRbeta CDR3 rearrangement. For each sample, productive Simpson clonality was calculated as the square root of Simpson's diversity index across productive rearrangements. Drawn from immuneACCESS, this table holds only the in-frame rearrangements with V and J called that TCRdb kept. Clones are partly lost; checked studies trace under half to an unresolved V gene and leave the rest unexplained. Clone size and V and J calls were adopted from that table, with D and trimming inferred from the DNA. In all, the sample holds some 15,000 clones, and 90% of those were seen once. The ten largest clones take up 8.1% of the sample.

The CDR3 measures 13 amino acids from cysteine to phenylalanine. Here the CDR3 DNA is all that survives: 39 bases in frame from base 1. At the junction V is shortened by 3 bases and J by 8 bases; bases outside the gene matches: 6. The germline V gene (reference sequence) yields LNHDA for CDR1 and SQIVND for CDR2. What was sequenced was peripheral blood. This receptor was obtained from a human donor in a cohort sampled during active COVID-19. The chain joins TRBV19 to TRBJ1-2; 7 junctional bases match TRBD1. This receptor has the CDR3 CASSIRTGEGYTF. The base sequence is TGTGCCAGTAGTATTCGAACAGGGGAAGGCTACACCTTC.